The subject of this entry is one T cell receptor (beta chain). Its antigen remains unknown. The sample comes from a study of cytomegalovirus exposure and HLA in healthy donors. Findings and caveats of the study: An Asian-associated ancestry cluster reportedly showed fewer N-insertions than the roughly 700-donor mean in a later analysis. An observed cluster of highly shared sequence variants was recorded as a likely sequencing artifact. V- and J-gene trimming of TCR beta was linked (in a later analysis) to a missense DCLRE1C variant.

The PCR contained 60 Vbeta and 13 Jbeta primers. Using immunoSEQ multiplex PCR, the repertoire was profiled, and TCRdb retains in-frame clones only, with some absent. In the table there are approximately 85,000 clones, approximately 56% of which are singletons. Every donor was a healthy person donating bone marrow. Sample: PBMCs. The clonotype comes from a woman aged 25 to 39 in good health and CMV-seropositive.

CDR3 loop: CASSIGYGTDGNTIYF. CDR3 DNA sequence: TGCGCCAGCAGCATCGGATACGGGACAGACGGAAACACCATATATTTT. V is TRBV5-1 and J is TRBJ1-3; TRBD1 aligns across 7 bases. The CDR3 extends over 16 amino acids. CDR1 and CDR2 (germline): SGHRS, YFSETQ. Trimming cost V 4 bases and J 4 bases; bases outside gene matches: 11.